What follows are 2 T cell receptor beta chains derived from one specimen sequenced in a study of T cell clonality in common variable immunodeficiency. The method was immunoSEQ multiplex PCR; TCRdb's version includes in-frame clones alone and lacks a portion of them. This sample comprises about 81,000 clones, none seen once only. The sequencing sample was made of peripheral blood mononuclear cells. The receptors shown here come from a person aged 18 to 75 in good health.

The table lists this clone with many counts. Read coverage stops 3 residues before the CDR3 terminus; the germline J gene supplies the remainder. This chain joins TRBV6-2 or TRBV6-3 and TRBJ2-5; D may be TRBD2 (6 bases). CDR1 is MNHEY and CDR2 is SVGEGT in the germline V gene. This CDR3 is 15 amino acids long. Between the trimmed V and J ends, which lost 0 bases and 0 bases, there was a span of 8 bases. The CDR3 DNA, read in part, is TGTGCCAGCAGTTACTCGGGGGGATACCAAGAGACC. This encodes CASSYSGGYQET. The whole CDR3 protein is CASSYSGGYQETQYF.

This clone showed up many times. The DNA read from the CDR3 is TGCAGTGCCCCTACTCGTGGGGCCAACGTC. It specifies CSAPTRGANV. The full CDR3 is CSAPTRGANVLTF. V and J are TRBV20-1 and TRBJ2-6; D call uncertain. The read halts 3 residues ahead of the CDR3 end, with the missing end drawn from the germline J gene. The length of the CDR3 is 13 residues. Germline CDR1 reads DFQATT; CDR2 reads SNEGSKA (reference sequence). Deletions cut 6 bases from V and 3 bases from J, with 9 bases between.